Sequencing of this TCR beta chain was carried out in a study of blood T cell repertoires in COVID-19. Overall study: COVID-19 samples, acute and convalescent, were from the United States, Italy and Spain. Sample material is recorded as cDNA or gDNA derived from T cells, B-cell-depleted T cells, or PBMCs.

Per the original methods: The authors estimated nucleated cell counts from reference gene primer amplification. Assay used: immunoSEQ multiplex PCR; TCRdb lists only in-frame clones, some missing. That table furnishes V, J and clone size, whereas the DNA furnished D and trimming. This sample has approximately 50,000 clones, with 90% to 95% found just once. Trimming shortened V by 2 bases and J by 1 base, and 12 bases separated the two germline ends. Germline loops: CDR1 SGHVS, CDR2 FNYEAQ. The CDR3 has 16 amino acids. The V call is TRBV7-6, the J call TRBJ2-1, with D maybe TRBD2 (5 bases). This receptor was taken from a man aged 45 to 65 with active COVID-19. Sequenced input: peripheral blood. The DNA of the CDR3 is TGTGCCAGCAGCTTACGGGCCAGCGGTTCCTACAATGAGCAGTTCTTC. This gives the protein CASSLRASGSYNEQFF.